A selection of T cell receptor beta chains follows, all from one sample in a study of T cell repertoires in cytomegalovirus infection. In TCRdb, the reads were re-called with MiXCR into one record per CDR3 protein. Of more than 300,000 distinct CDR3 sequences in the sample, roughly a third were seen once. For these TCRs, the target antigens are not known. Here the sequenced sample was cultured PBMCs, taken from culture after CMV antigen stimulation. The source of these receptors is a human donor in good health (CMV status not recorded). Some clones in this sample may be carry-over from other donors' samples. CDR3s include the opening cysteine and the closing phenylalanine or tryptophan. D genes are given only for firm matches. Clone size is shown for a subset of rows, as once, few, many or a class of expanded clone.

J gene,V gene,clone size,D gene,CDR3 protein,CDR3 DNA
TRBJ2-3,TRBV6-2/TRBV6-3,NA,TRBD2,CASRAGGTLSTDTQYF,TGTGCCAGCAGGGCGGGAGGAACTTTATCGACAGATACGCAGTATTTT
TRBJ1-1,TRBV7-2,many,NA,CASSPAGGGTEAFF,TGTGCCAGCAGCCCAGCTGGGGGGGGTACTGAAGCTTTCTTT
TRBJ1-2,TRBV28,NA,NA,CASSLYGIDPYGYTF,TGTGCCAGCAGTTTATACGGCATAGACCCCTATGGCTACACCTTC
TRBJ2-1,TRBV7-2,NA,TRBD2,CASTSLAGAWNEQFF,TGTGCCAGCACTTCCCTAGCGGGAGCTTGGAATGAGCAGTTCTTC
TRBJ1-4,TRBV6-1,NA,TRBD1,CASSKTGPNEKLFF,TGTGCCAGCAGTAAGACAGGGCCCAATGAAAAACTGTTTTTT
TRBJ1-2,TRBV19,NA,NA,CASSIDQGTDYGYTF,TGTGCCAGTAGTATAGATCAGGGGACGGACTATGGCTACACCTTC
TRBJ2-7,TRBV27,NA,TRBD1,CASSFWIPGQGYEQYF,TGTGCCAGCAGTTTCTGGATTCCGGGACAGGGCTACGAGCAGTACTTC
TRBJ2-3,TRBV6-5,NA,TRBD2,CASSYGAGGPTDTQYF,TGTGCCAGCAGTTACGGGGCGGGAGGCCCCACAGATACGCAGTATTTT
TRBJ2-1,TRBV15,NA,TRBD1,CATSAETGLSSYNEQFF,TGTGCCACCAGCGCCGAGACAGGGCTAAGCTCCTACAATGAGCAGTTCTTC
TRBJ2-3,TRBV7-2,many,TRBD2,CASSFLAGAPDTQYF,TGTGCCAGCAGCTTCCTAGCGGGAGCCCCAGATACGCAGTATTTT
TRBJ2-1,TRBV10-2,many,TRBD2,CASSSLAGPLDEQFF,TGCGCCAGCAGTTCTCTAGCGGGACCTCTGGATGAGCAGTTCTTC
TRBJ1-3,TRBV6-5,NA,NA,CASSYQGPSSGNTIYF,TGTGCCAGCAGTTACCAAGGCCCGAGCTCTGGAAACACCATATATTTT
TRBJ2-1,TRBV5-1,few,NA,CASSLLIAGAHNEQFF,TGCGCCAGCAGCTTGTTGATCGCGGGGGCTCACAATGAGCAGTTCTTC
TRBJ2-1,TRBV7-2,NA,TRBD2,CASSLVAASGQLNEQFF,TGTGCCAGCAGCTTAGTCGCGGCTAGCGGGCAACTCAATGAGCAGTTCTTC
TRBJ2-1,TRBV6-8,few,NA,CASSKSGAGNEQFF,TGTGCCAGCAGTAAATCCGGGGCAGGCAATGAGCAGTTCTTC
TRBJ1-2,TRBV12-3/TRBV12-4,NA,NA,CASSFQVYGYTF,TGTGCCAGCAGTTTCCAAGTCTATGGCTACACCTTC
TRBJ2-3,TRBV18,NA,TRBD2,CASSFSSGLAGTDTQYF,TGTGCCAGCTCCTTCAGCTCTGGACTAGCGGGCACAGATACGCAGTATTTT
TRBJ1-6,TRBV7-2,many,NA,CASSNQGFSPLHF,TGTGCCAGCAGCAACCAGGGGTTCTCACCCCTCCACTTT
TRBJ2-3,TRBV4-3,NA,TRBD2,CASSQATGLAADTQYF,TGCGCCAGCAGCCAAGCCACGGGACTAGCGGCAGATACGCAGTATTTT
TRBJ2-5,TRBV6-5,few,TRBD1,CASSYVGQGKTQYF,TGTGCCAGCAGTTACGTAGGACAGGGGAAGACCCAGTACTTC
TRBJ2-7,TRBV28,NA,NA,CASLGENEQYF,TGTGCCAGCCTGGGCGAAAACGAGCAGTACTTC
TRBJ1-4,TRBV20-1,NA,TRBD1,CSAPLDRMNEKLFF,TGCAGTGCTCCACTGGACAGGATGAATGAAAAACTGTTTTTT
TRBJ1-4,TRBV7-8,many,NA,CASSLAVGIAVTTNEKLFF,TGTGCCAGCAGCTTAGCGGTCGGAATAGCGGTTACAACTAATGAAAAACTGTTTTTT
TRBJ2-5,TRBV28,few,NA,CASSLGRNLQETQYF,TGTGCCAGCAGTTTGGGGCGAAACTTACAAGAGACCCAGTACTTC
TRBJ1-2,TRBV4-3,once,NA,CASSQDLAVYGYTF,TGCGCCAGCAGCCAAGATTTGGCAGTGTATGGCTACACCTTC
TRBJ2-5,TRBV29-1,NA,TRBD2,CSVSKGTSGPQETQYF,TGCAGCGTTTCAAAGGGGACTAGCGGTCCCCAAGAGACCCAGTACTTC
TRBJ2-7,TRBV7-2,many,TRBD2,CASSPQVAGPYEQYF,TGTGCCAGCAGCCCCCAGGTAGCGGGACCCTACGAGCAGTACTTC
TRBJ1-2,TRBV29-1,few,TRBD1,CSVLTGGKSGYTF,TGCAGCGTGCTGACAGGGGGCAAGAGTGGCTACACCTTC
TRBJ2-3,TRBV10-3,many,NA,CAISESAVTDTQYF,TGTGCCATCAGTGAGTCAGCGGTTACAGATACGCAGTATTTT
TRBJ2-3,TRBV28,few,TRBD2,CASSISAGSHTDTQYF,TGTGCCAGCAGTATCTCAGCGGGGTCTCACACAGATACGCAGTATTTT
TRBJ1-1,TRBV7-8,NA,NA,CASSLAPPNTEAFF,TGTGCCAGCAGCTTAGCCCCCCCGAACACTGAAGCTTTCTTT
TRBJ1-2,TRBV3-1,few,NA,CASSQKTGHGYTF,TGTGCCAGCAGCCAAAAGACAGGCCATGGCTACACCTTC
TRBJ2-2,TRBV24-1,NA,NA,CATSDPRVNTGELFF,TGTGCCACCAGTGATCCCAGGGTGAACACCGGGGAGCTGTTTTTT
TRBJ1-1,TRBV5-6,NA,NA,CASSLRTREAFF,TGTGCCAGCAGCTTACGGACTAGGGAAGCTTTCTTT
TRBJ1-6,TRBV11-1,many,TRBD1,CASSSGGQGSENSPLHF,TGTGCCAGCAGCTCGGGCGGACAGGGGTCGGAGAATTCACCCCTCCACTTT
TRBJ2-5,TRBV7-8,few,NA,CASSSIRKETQYF,TGTGCCAGCAGCTCAATCAGGAAAGAGACCCAGTACTTC
TRBJ2-7,TRBV27,NA,TRBD2,CASSSRTSGSYEQYF,TGTGCCAGCAGTTCCCGGACTAGCGGGAGCTACGAGCAGTACTTC
TRBJ2-1,TRBV12-3/TRBV12-4,NA,NA,CASTRGSEQFF,TGTGCCAGCACCCGCGGTTCTGAGCAGTTCTTC
TRBJ2-1,TRBV29-1,few,NA,CSVDGQTSSYNEQFF,TGCAGCGTTGATGGGCAAACGAGCTCCTACAATGAGCAGTTCTTC
TRBJ2-2,TRBV4-1,NA,TRBD2,CASKGRSGGAGELFF,TGTGCCAGCAAAGGAAGGTCGGGAGGGGCCGGGGAGCTGTTTTTT
TRBJ1-1,TRBV19,NA,TRBD1,CASGEGTGATEAFF,TGTGCCAGTGGAGAAGGGACAGGGGCCACTGAAGCTTTCTTT
TRBJ1-5,TRBV7-8,NA,NA,CASSLALVGDSQPQHF,TGTGCCAGCAGCTTAGCGCTTGTCGGGGATTCTCAGCCCCAGCATTTT
TRBJ2-5,TRBV20-1,NA,NA,CSASPRLRAQYF,TGCAGTGCTAGCCCACGTCTCCGGGCCCAGTACTTC
TRBJ2-1,TRBV7-3,NA,NA,CASSSGGSYNEQLF,TGTGCCAGCAGCTCCGGAGGCTCCTACAATGAGCAGTTATTC
TRBJ2-3,TRBV10-3,few,NA,CAISESIHTDTQYF,TGTGCCATCAGTGAGTCAATCCACACAGATACGCAGTATTTT
TRBJ1-1,TRBV12-3/TRBV12-4,NA,NA,CASSHRGRTEAFF,TGTGCCAGCAGTCATCGGGGCCGTACTGAAGCTTTCTTT
TRBJ1-1,TRBV7-2,NA,NA,CASSSRASYSLAAFF,TGTGCCAGCAGCTCGCGCGCCAGCTACTCCCTTGCGGCTTTCTTT
TRBJ2-1,TRBV4-1,few,TRBD2,CASSQLAGGPRDEQFF,TGCGCCAGCAGCCAGCTAGCGGGAGGGCCGCGGGATGAGCAGTTCTTC
TRBJ2-5,TRBV4-2,few,NA,CASSQELEGFDETQYF,TGTGCCAGCAGCCAAGAGTTAGAGGGGTTCGACGAGACCCAGTACTTC
TRBJ2-3,TRBV2,few,NA,CASSRTPSTDTQYF,TGTGCCAGCAGTCGGACGCCAAGCACAGATACGCAGTATTTT
TRBJ2-7,TRBV6-5,NA,TRBD1,CASSYSQGKDEQYF,TGTGCCAGCAGTTACTCACAGGGGAAGGACGAGCAGTACTTC
TRBJ1-2,TRBV19,NA,TRBD1,CASKEGQGANYGYTF,TGTGCCAGTAAAGAAGGGCAGGGGGCCAACTATGGCTACACCTTC
TRBJ2-1,TRBV19,few,NA,CASSTRLYNEQFF,TGTGCCAGTAGTACCCGGCTATACAATGAGCAGTTCTTC
TRBJ1-2,TRBV4-1,NA,TRBD1,CASSPAVGQVREGYTF,TGCGCCAGCAGCCCCGCGGTTGGACAGGTTCGTGAGGGCTACACCTTC
TRBJ2-7,TRBV19,few,NA,CASGYPESYEQYF,TGTGCCAGCGGCTACCCCGAGTCCTACGAGCAGTACTTC